These T cell receptor beta chains were read from a single sample in a study of metastatic and nonmetastatic thyroid tumors. TCRdb reassembled clones from the PCR reads with MiXCR. This sample carries fewer than 40,000 clones, roughly a third of them seen once, and the ten largest clones take roughly 22%. Source material: tumor tissue. These receptors all stem from a female donor with papillary thyroid cancer or a benign thyroid nodule (not recorded which). Some clones in this sample may be carry-over from other donors' samples. Both conserved end residues are part of each CDR3. A D gene is named only where the DNA matches it firmly. Part of the rows lack a size; the others show once, few, many or a class for expanded clones.

cdr3_nt: TGCGCCAGCAGCTTCCTGTCAGGGGAGTCGGCTTTCTTT
cdr3_aa: CASSFLSGESAFF
clone_size: once
v_call: TRBV5-1
d_call: .
j_call: TRBJ1-1

cdr3_nt: TGTGCCAGCAGCTTAAAGGGAGACGGCAATCAGCCCCAGCATTTT
cdr3_aa: CASSLKGDGNQPQHF
clone_size: once
v_call: TRBV7-2
d_call: .
j_call: TRBJ1-5

cdr3_nt: TGTGCCTGGAGTGAGGGCACAGATACGCAGTATTTT
cdr3_aa: CAWSEGTDTQYF
clone_size: .
v_call: TRBV30
d_call: .
j_call: TRBJ2-3

cdr3_nt: TGTGCCACCAGCCGCCGCGGGCGGGGATCCTACGAGCAGTACTTC
cdr3_aa: CATSRRGRGSYEQYF
clone_size: .
v_call: TRBV15
d_call: .
j_call: TRBJ2-7

cdr3_nt: TGTGCCAGCAGCTTAGATCTAGGGAATGGCTACACCTTC
cdr3_aa: CASSLDLGNGYTF
clone_size: .
v_call: TRBV11-2
d_call: .
j_call: TRBJ1-2

cdr3_nt: TGTGCCAGCACTGCGGGGCCCAGCGACAGGGGCGGATACGGCTACACCTTC
cdr3_aa: CASTAGPSDRGGYGYTF
clone_size: .
v_call: TRBV6-1
d_call: TRBD1
j_call: TRBJ1-2

cdr3_nt: TGTGCCAGCAGTCCTACGGCCTTCTATGGCTACACCTTC
cdr3_aa: CASSPTAFYGYTF
clone_size: .
v_call: TRBV12-3/TRBV12-4
d_call: .
j_call: TRBJ1-2

cdr3_nt: TGTGCCAGCAGTCTGCGGACAGGGCTTACCTACGAGCAGTACTTC
cdr3_aa: CASSLRTGLTYEQYF
clone_size: .
v_call: TRBV27
d_call: TRBD1
j_call: TRBJ2-7

cdr3_nt: TGTGCCAGCAGCGGCGACGGATCCACAGATACGCAGTATTTT
cdr3_aa: CASSGDGSTDTQYF
clone_size: .
v_call: TRBV9
d_call: .
j_call: TRBJ2-3

cdr3_nt: TGCGCCAGCAGCCCCGGGACTAGCGATACCGGGGAGCTGTTTTTT
cdr3_aa: CASSPGTSDTGELFF
clone_size: medium-sized
v_call: TRBV5-1
d_call: TRBD2
j_call: TRBJ2-2

cdr3_nt: TGTGCCAGCGGAACCTACGAGCAGTACTTC
cdr3_aa: CASGTYEQYF
clone_size: few
v_call: TRBV28
d_call: .
j_call: TRBJ2-7

cdr3_nt: TGTGCCAGCAGGACAGGGACGGCGAACACTGAAGCTTTCTTT
cdr3_aa: CASRTGTANTEAFF
clone_size: .
v_call: TRBV12-3/TRBV12-4
d_call: TRBD1
j_call: TRBJ1-1

cdr3_nt: TGTGCCAGTCTTGGGGGGGCAGCGACGAACACCGGGGAGCTGTTTTTT
cdr3_aa: CASLGGAATNTGELFF
clone_size: few
v_call: TRBV19
d_call: .
j_call: TRBJ2-2

cdr3_nt: TGTGCCACCATGGCGGGAGGGTCGTCTGAGCAGTTCTTC
cdr3_aa: CATMAGGSSEQFF
clone_size: few
v_call: TRBV24-1
d_call: TRBD2
j_call: TRBJ2-1

cdr3_nt: TGTGCCAGTAGTCATCAGGGAGTCTTGGGATATGGCTACACCTTC
cdr3_aa: CASSHQGVLGYGYTF
clone_size: few
v_call: TRBV19
d_call: .
j_call: TRBJ1-2

cdr3_nt: TGTGCCAGCTCACCACGGGAGGGACGCTCTGGAAACACCATATATTTT
cdr3_aa: CASSPREGRSGNTIYF
clone_size: .
v_call: TRBV18
d_call: .
j_call: TRBJ1-3

cdr3_nt: TGTGCCAGCAGTTACTGGGACAATAACTATGGCTACACCTTC
cdr3_aa: CASSYWDNNYGYTF
clone_size: .
v_call: TRBV6-2/TRBV6-3
d_call: .
j_call: TRBJ1-2

cdr3_nt: TGTGCCAGCAGTTCGACAGGACACACTGAAGCTTTCTTT
cdr3_aa: CASSSTGHTEAFF
clone_size: few
v_call: TRBV7-9
d_call: .
j_call: TRBJ1-1

cdr3_nt: TGTGCCAGCAGCTTAGTGAGGACTAGCGGGAGGTATGAGCAGTTCTTC
cdr3_aa: CASSLVRTSGRYEQFF
clone_size: .
v_call: TRBV11-2
d_call: TRBD2
j_call: TRBJ2-1

cdr3_nt: TGTGCCACCAGTGATAGGACTAGCGGGAGGGTACACGAGCAGTTCTTC
cdr3_aa: CATSDRTSGRVHEQFF
clone_size: few
v_call: TRBV24-1
d_call: TRBD2
j_call: TRBJ2-1

cdr3_nt: TGTGCCAGCAGTGGGCGGGCGACGACTGGGGCCAACGTCCTGACTTTC
cdr3_aa: CASSGRATTGANVLTF
clone_size: few
v_call: TRBV6-1
d_call: .
j_call: TRBJ2-6

cdr3_nt: TGTGCCAGCAGTTTACGGGTCGGCGGGAATACACACAATGAGCAGTTCTTC
cdr3_aa: CASSLRVGGNTHNEQFF
clone_size: .
v_call: TRBV12-3/TRBV12-4
d_call: .
j_call: TRBJ2-1

cdr3_nt: TGCAGTCCCAGGCAGGAGACCCAGTACTTC
cdr3_aa: CSPRQETQYF
clone_size: .
v_call: TRBV20-1
d_call: .
j_call: TRBJ2-5

cdr3_nt: TGTGCCAGCAGCCCGGGTAACCGGGACAGGAATGAAAAACTGTTTTTT
cdr3_aa: CASSPGNRDRNEKLFF
clone_size: many
v_call: TRBV3-1
d_call: TRBD1
j_call: TRBJ1-4

cdr3_nt: TGTGCCAGCAGTCGACGGGACAGGGGAAACTATGGCTACACCTTC
cdr3_aa: CASSRRDRGNYGYTF
clone_size: .
v_call: TRBV6-1
d_call: TRBD1
j_call: TRBJ1-2

cdr3_nt: TGCAGTGCCATGACAGGGGGCGCAGGGGCTGAAGCTTTCTTT
cdr3_aa: CSAMTGGAGAEAFF
clone_size: .
v_call: TRBV20-1
d_call: TRBD1
j_call: TRBJ1-1

cdr3_nt: TGTGCCAGCAGTTACACACACTCTGGAAACACTATATATTTT
cdr3_aa: CASSYTHSGNTIYF
clone_size: medium-sized
v_call: TRBV6-2/TRBV6-3
d_call: .
j_call: TRBJ1-3

cdr3_nt: TGTGCCAGCAGTTACCCCGGACAGATTGAAGCTTTCTTT
cdr3_aa: CASSYPGQIEAFF
clone_size: .
v_call: TRBV6-2/TRBV6-3
d_call: .
j_call: TRBJ1-1

cdr3_nt: TGTGCCAGCAGCGTACAGGGGGGGAGCTCCTACGAGCAGTACTTC
cdr3_aa: CASSVQGGSSYEQYF
clone_size: .
v_call: TRBV7-2
d_call: .
j_call: TRBJ2-7

cdr3_nt: TGTGCCAGCATAGGAGGCACCGGGGAGCTGTTTTTT
cdr3_aa: CASIGGTGELFF
clone_size: .
v_call: TRBV13
d_call: .
j_call: TRBJ2-2

cdr3_nt: TGTGCCAGCACCAGAGACAGCGTTCCAGATACGCAGTATTTT
cdr3_aa: CASTRDSVPDTQYF
clone_size: .
v_call: TRBV28
d_call: .
j_call: TRBJ2-3

cdr3_nt: TGTGCCAGCAGCTCACAGGGGAGGACGTACGAGCAGTACTTC
cdr3_aa: CASSSQGRTYEQYF
clone_size: .
v_call: TRBV7-2
d_call: .
j_call: TRBJ2-7

cdr3_nt: TGTGCCAGCAGCTTAGAACCGTATAATTCACCCCTCCACTTT
cdr3_aa: CASSLEPYNSPLHF
clone_size: .
v_call: TRBV11-2
d_call: .
j_call: TRBJ1-6

cdr3_nt: TGTGCCAGCAGTTACCTAAACCCTCGATCTGGGGCCAACGTCCTGACTTTC
cdr3_aa: CASSYLNPRSGANVLTF
clone_size: .
v_call: TRBV6-2/TRBV6-3
d_call: .
j_call: TRBJ2-6

cdr3_nt: TGCGCCAGCAGTGAGGGGGGGGGATACAATGAGCAGTTCTTC
cdr3_aa: CASSEGGGYNEQFF
clone_size: medium-sized
v_call: TRBV10-1
d_call: TRBD2
j_call: TRBJ2-1

cdr3_nt: TGTGCCAGCAGCTTAGACAGCGATTTGGGCGAGCAGTACTTC
cdr3_aa: CASSLDSDLGEQYF
clone_size: .
v_call: TRBV7-9
d_call: .
j_call: TRBJ2-7

cdr3_nt: TGTGCCAGCAGTTACTCCGCGGGAGGGTACGGTGAGCAGTTCTTC
cdr3_aa: CASSYSAGGYGEQFF
clone_size: few
v_call: TRBV6-2/TRBV6-3
d_call: TRBD2
j_call: TRBJ2-1

cdr3_nt: TGCAGTGCGAGACGCGGGGGGGCCGGGGAGCTGTTTTTT
cdr3_aa: CSARRGGAGELFF
clone_size: .
v_call: TRBV20-1
d_call: TRBD2
j_call: TRBJ2-2

cdr3_nt: TGTGCCACCAGTGTTCGAGGCTACTCTGGGGCCAACGTCCTGACTTTC
cdr3_aa: CATSVRGYSGANVLTF
clone_size: few
v_call: TRBV24-1
d_call: .
j_call: TRBJ2-6

cdr3_nt: TGTGCCAGCAGTGAAAGGCCGAACTATGGCTACACCTTC
cdr3_aa: CASSERPNYGYTF
clone_size: few
v_call: TRBV6-1
d_call: .
j_call: TRBJ1-2

cdr3_nt: TGTGCCAGCAGCTTAGGAACTGAGCAGTTCTTC
cdr3_aa: CASSLGTEQFF
clone_size: .
v_call: TRBV7-3
d_call: .
j_call: TRBJ2-1